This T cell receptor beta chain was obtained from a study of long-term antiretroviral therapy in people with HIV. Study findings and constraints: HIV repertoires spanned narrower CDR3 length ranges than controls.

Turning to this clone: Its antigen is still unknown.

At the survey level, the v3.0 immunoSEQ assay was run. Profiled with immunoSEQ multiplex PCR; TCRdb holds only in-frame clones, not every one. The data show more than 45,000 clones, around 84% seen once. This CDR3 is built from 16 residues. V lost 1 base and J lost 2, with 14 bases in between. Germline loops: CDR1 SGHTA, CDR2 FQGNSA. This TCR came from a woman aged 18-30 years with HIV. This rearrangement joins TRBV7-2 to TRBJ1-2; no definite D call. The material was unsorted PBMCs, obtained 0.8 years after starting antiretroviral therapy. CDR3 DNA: TGTGCCAGCAGCTTAGGGACCGGTATACTAAACTATGGCTACACCTTC. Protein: CASSLGTGILNYGYTF.